These T cell receptor beta chains were read from a single sample in a study of cytomegalovirus exposure and HLA in healthy donors. Generated by immunoSEQ multiplex PCR, the TCRdb table keeps only in-frame clones and is missing some. The sample yields approximately 140,000 clones, 60% to 85% seen once. The material sequenced was PBMCs. The receptors derive from a woman aged 40 to 50 in good health and CMV-seronegative. The CDR3 runs from the conserved cysteine through the conserved F or W. D genes are given only for firm matches. Where a row states a size, it is once, few, many or the class of an expanded clone; other rows omit it.

V gene	CDR3 length	D gene	J gene	clone size	CDR3 protein	CDR3 DNA
TRBV30	12	NA	TRBJ2-5	NA	CAWNSGQETQYF	TGTGCCTGGAACAGCGGTCAAGAGACCCAGTACTTC
TRBV6-1	14	TRBD1	TRBJ2-1	NA	CASSTAAGGNEQFF	TGTGCCAGCAGTACCGCTGCAGGGGGCAATGAGCAGTTCTTC
TRBV19	15	TRBD2	TRBJ2-7	NA	CASSFGLAGGYEQYF	TGTGCCAGTAGTTTTGGACTAGCGGGAGGCTACGAGCAGTACTTC
TRBV18	14	TRBD2	TRBJ2-1	NA	CASSQAGGWNEQFF	TGTGCCAGCTCCCAAGCGGGAGGTTGGAATGAGCAGTTCTTC
TRBV7-2	14	TRBD1	TRBJ1-4	few	CASSLTGGNPKLFF	TGTGCCAGCAGCTTGACAGGGGGAAATCCAAAACTGTTTTTT
TRBV14	13	NA	TRBJ1-2	NA	CASSPPGAYGYTF	TGTGCCAGCAGCCCACCGGGAGCCTATGGCTACACCTTC
TRBV29-1	14	TRBD1	TRBJ2-6	NA	CSVYTGAGANVLTF	TGCAGCGTCTATACAGGGGCTGGGGCCAACGTCCTGACTTTC
TRBV5-1	11	NA	TRBJ2-7	NA	CASRVQNEQYF	TGCGCCAGCAGGGTACAGAACGAGCAGTACTTC
TRBV4-1	16	NA	TRBJ2-5	NA	CASSQDLLTGEETQYF	TGCGCCAGCAGCCAAGATCTACTCACGGGGGAGGAGACCCAGTACTTC
TRBV6-4	15	TRBD2	TRBJ2-1	few	CASSEGSGSDWEQFF	TGTGCCAGCAGTGAAGGTAGCGGGAGTGACTGGGAGCAGTTCTTC
TRBV6-5	15	NA	TRBJ1-1	NA	CASSYSAAANTEAFF	TGTGCCAGCAGTTACTCGGCGGCAGCGAACACTGAAGCTTTCTTT
TRBV9	14	NA	TRBJ1-2	NA	CASNPLGGNYGYTF	TGTGCCAGCAACCCCCTAGGAGGGAACTATGGCTACACCTTC
TRBV5-5	16	NA	TRBJ1-1	NA	CASSLDAGRPSTEAFF	TGTGCCAGCAGCTTGGACGCAGGTCGACCCTCAACTGAAGCTTTCTTT
TRBV6-5	13	TRBD2	TRBJ2-2	once	CATGGASTGELFF	TGTGCCACGGGGGGGGCATCCACCGGGGAGCTGTTTTTT
TRBV13	17	TRBD1	TRBJ1-2	NA	CASSSRQGKVDGYGYTF	TGTGCCAGCAGCTCACGACAGGGTAAAGTTGATGGCTATGGCTACACCTTC
TRBV10-3	12	NA	TRBJ1-5	NA	CAISDGEQPQHF	TGTGCCATCAGTGACGGGGAACAGCCCCAGCATTTT
TRBV30	13	NA	TRBJ2-7	NA	CAWSGDRFYEQYF	TGTGCCTGGTCGGGAGACAGATTCTACGAGCAGTACTTC
TRBV5-1	16	TRBD2	TRBJ2-3	NA	CASSLIRAGGPDTQYF	TGCGCCAGCAGCTTGATCCGAGCGGGAGGCCCAGATACGCAGTATTTT
TRBV6-5	14	TRBD1	TRBJ1-2	NA	CASSYSGQDYGYTF	TGTGCCAGCAGTTACTCCGGACAGGACTATGGCTACACCTTC
TRBV6-5	13	NA	TRBJ1-5	NA	CASSSPHLLTQHF	TGTGCCAGCAGTTCCCCTCACCTCCTAACCCAGCATTTT
TRBV5-6	14	NA	TRBJ1-3	NA	CASSLRSSGNTIYF	TGTGCCAGCAGCTTAAGGAGCTCTGGAAACACCATATATTTT
TRBV5-1	14	TRBD1	TRBJ2-3	NA	CASSRQGGTDTQYF	TGCGCCAGCAGTCGGCAGGGGGGCACAGATACGCAGTATTTT
TRBV7-2	16	TRBD2	TRBJ2-1	NA	CASSLFPGGSYNEQFF	TGTGCCAGCAGCTTATTCCCGGGGGGGTCCTACAATGAGCAGTTCTTC
TRBV10-3	21	TRBD2	TRBJ2-7	NA	CAISESRRLGGGRLFSYEQYF	TGTGCCATCAGTGAGTCTCGGCGACTTGGTGGCGGGAGACTTTTCTCCTACGAGCAGTACTTC
TRBV2	15	TRBD2	TRBJ2-3	few	CASSARGLARDTQYF	TGTGCCAGCAGTGCCCGGGGACTAGCGCGGGATACGCAGTATTTT
TRBV5-1	18	TRBD2	TRBJ2-7	NA	CASSTGTSGRWGSYEQYF	TGCGCCAGCAGCACCGGGACTAGCGGGAGGTGGGGCTCCTACGAGCAGTACTTC
TRBV2	13	NA	TRBJ1-3	NA	CASTQFSGNTIYF	TGTGCCAGCACCCAATTCTCTGGAAACACCATATATTTT
TRBV2	15	NA	TRBJ1-6	few	CASSAHREPNSPLHF	TGTGCCAGCAGTGCCCACCGGGAGCCTAATTCACCCCTCCACTTT
TRBV14	12	NA	TRBJ2-3	NA	CASSQGFGTQYF	TGTGCCAGCAGCCAAGGGTTCGGTACGCAGTATTTT
TRBV6-1	14	NA	TRBJ2-5	NA	CASSRSLSQETQYF	TGTGCCAGCAGCCGTAGCCTAAGCCAAGAGACCCAGTACTTC
TRBV27	15	NA	TRBJ2-7	NA	CASSYTGLPSYEQYF	TGTGCCAGCAGCTATACAGGGTTGCCTTCCTACGAGCAGTACTTC
TRBV4-2	13	NA	TRBJ1-2	NA	CASSPQGTYGYTF	TGTGCCAGCAGCCCGCAGGGGACCTATGGCTACACCTTC
TRBV29-1	15	TRBD1	TRBJ1-2	once	CSVEDPDRVDYGYTF	TGCAGCGTTGAAGATCCCGACAGGGTAGACTATGGCTACACCTTC
TRBV7-9	15	NA	TRBJ1-4	NA	CASSSAGRFDEKLFF	TGTGCCAGCAGCTCCGCAGGGCGGTTTGATGAAAAACTGTTTTTT
TRBV15	13	NA	TRBJ2-7	NA	CATSSLQAYEQYF	TGTGCCACCAGCAGCCTACAGGCCTACGAGCAGTACTTC
TRBV5-1	12	TRBD1	TRBJ2-7	once	CASGTGGYEQYF	TGCGCCAGTGGGACAGGGGGCTACGAGCAGTACTTC
TRBV6-1	15	TRBD1	TRBJ2-5	NA	CASSVDRILLETQYF	TGTGCCAGCAGTGTGGACAGGATCCTCTTAGAGACCCAGTACTTC
TRBV19	15	NA	TRBJ1-1	NA	CASSTDMFEYTEAFF	TGTGCCAGTAGTACAGACATGTTCGAGTACACTGAAGCTTTCTTT
TRBV5-3	17	TRBD2	TRBJ2-7	NA	CARSLVVATGTSDEQYF	TGTGCCAGAAGCTTGGTGGTGGCTACCGGGACTAGCGACGAGCAGTACTTC
TRBV2	15	NA	TRBJ2-7	NA	CASSEAILSSYEQYF	TGTGCCAGCAGTGAAGCGATTCTTAGCTCCTACGAGCAGTACTTC
TRBV5-1	13	TRBD1	TRBJ1-1	NA	CASLGQPNTEAFF	TGCGCCAGCCTGGGACAGCCGAACACTGAAGCTTTCTTT
TRBV5-1	14	NA	TRBJ2-7	NA	CASSLQEGAHEQYF	TGCGCCAGCAGCTTGCAGGAGGGCGCCCACGAGCAGTACTTC
TRBV28	21	TRBD2	TRBJ2-6	NA	CASSSTPEASGDHSGANVLTF	TGTGCCAGCAGTTCCACCCCCGAGGCTAGCGGGGATCACTCTGGGGCCAACGTCCTGACTTTC
TRBV6-5	15	TRBD1	TRBJ1-1	NA	CASSYLGTGDISAFF	TGTGCCAGCAGTTATCTAGGGACAGGGGATATATCAGCTTTCTTT
TRBV5-6	14	TRBD1	TRBJ2-7	once	CASRQTGGSYEQYF	TGTGCCAGCAGACAGACAGGGGGCTCCTACGAGCAGTACTTC
TRBV2	15	NA	TRBJ1-2	NA	CASSELRGANYGYTF	TGTGCCAGCAGTGAACTGCGGGGGGCGAACTATGGCTACACCTTC
TRBV5-1	16	NA	TRBJ2-7	NA	CASSLTGSGQSYEQYF	TGCGCCAGCAGCTTGACGGGGTCTGGACAGTCCTACGAGCAGTACTTC
TRBV10-3	21	TRBD2	TRBJ2-6	NA	CAISELTSGRALTSGANVLTF	TGTGCCATCAGTGAGTTGACTAGCGGGAGAGCACTCACCTCTGGGGCCAACGTCCTGACTTTC
TRBV7-2	15	TRBD1	TRBJ2-2	NA	CASSLTGANTGELFF	TGTGCCAGCAGCTTGACAGGGGCGAACACCGGGGAGCTGTTTTTT
TRBV28	15	NA	TRBJ2-7	NA	CASSTTGTSTYEQYF	TGTGCCAGCAGCACGACCGGGACATCTACCTACGAGCAGTACTTC
TRBV7-8	16	TRBD1	TRBJ2-5	few	CASSLHRDRGSRDQYF	TGTGCCAGCAGCTTACACCGGGACAGGGGATCGCGAGACCAGTACTTC
TRBV28	12	TRBD1	TRBJ1-2	few	CASSWGQGGYTF	TGTGCCAGCAGTTGGGGACAGGGGGGCTACACCTTC
TRBV6-5	13	NA	TRBJ2-1	NA	CASSIGGRDEQFF	TGTGCCAGCAGTATCGGGGGTAGGGATGAGCAGTTCTTC
TRBV28	14	TRBD1	TRBJ1-2	NA	CASSFQGALPGYTF	TGTGCCAGCAGTTTTCAGGGGGCGCTTCCTGGCTACACCTTC
TRBV27	13	TRBD1	TRBJ2-1	NA	CASRQGAANEQFF	TGTGCCAGCAGACAGGGGGCAGCCAATGAGCAGTTCTTC
TRBV11-2	17	TRBD2	TRBJ2-3	NA	CASSLGVTSGNTDTQYF	TGTGCCAGCAGCTTAGGTGTAACTAGCGGGAACACAGATACGCAGTATTTT
TRBV2	16	TRBD2	TRBJ2-1	few	CASSDPTSGRRNEQFF	TGTGCCAGCAGTGACCCGACTAGCGGGAGGCGGAATGAGCAGTTCTTC
TRBV6-5	11	NA	TRBJ2-7	NA	CASSSAGIQYF	TGTGCCAGCAGTTCCGCGGGGATCCAGTACTTC
TRBV5-1	15	NA	TRBJ2-7	NA	CASSLDFSGLNEQYF	TGCGCCAGCAGCTTGGACTTTTCGGGTTTAAACGAGCAGTACTTC